A selection of T cell receptor beta chains follows, all from one sample in a study of blood T cells in healthy people across ages. From the 5' RACE reads, TCRdb called clonotypes with MiXCR, one entry per CDR3 protein. The data contain about 640,000 distinct CDR3 sequences, under 70% of them singletons. The sample consisted of blood. Receptor source: a man between 60 and 75 years old in good health. CDR3s include the opening cysteine and the closing phenylalanine or tryptophan. D genes are given only for firm matches. Clone size, where shown, is once, few, many, or a class for clones that have expanded.

J	size	V	D	CDR3	DNA
TRBJ1-5	few	TRBV15	NA	CATSRDRGSSQPQHF	TGTGCCACCAGCAGAGATAGGGGCTCCAGTCAGCCCCAGCATTTT
TRBJ2-7	NA	TRBV4-2	NA	CASSQADGGTYNEQYF	TGTGCCAGCAGCCAAGCCGATGGGGGAACTTACAATGAGCAGTACTTC
TRBJ1-2	once	TRBV12-3/TRBV12-4	NA	CATGTSNYGYPF	TGTGCCACAGGGACATCCAACTATGGCTACCCCTTC
TRBJ1-2	few	TRBV29-1	NA	CSVRRRLSDGYTF	TGCAGCGTTCGTCGCCGGCTCTCAGATGGCTACACCTTC
TRBJ2-5	NA	TRBV28	NA	CASSPAGVLQETQYF	TGTGCCAGCAGTCCCGCTGGGGTACTCCAAGAGACCCAGTACTTC
TRBJ2-3	once	TRBV7-6	NA	CASSLDISSSRRDTQYF	TGTGCCAGCAGCTTAGATATCAGTTCTAGCAGAAGAGATACGCAGTATTTT
TRBJ1-1	NA	TRBV24-1	NA	CATSSSTELDTEAFF	TGTGCCACCAGTTCCTCGACAGAATTGGACACTGAAGCTTTCTTT
TRBJ2-7	NA	TRBV4-1	NA	CASSQDPGLEQYF	TGCGCCAGCAGCCAAGATCCGGGGCTCGAGCAGTACTTC
TRBJ1-6	NA	TRBV11-2	NA	CASSPAAGSPLHF	TGTGCCAGCAGCCCGGCGGCTGGATCACCCCTCCACTTT
TRBJ1-1	NA	TRBV20-1	NA	CSARDFGRDTEAFF	TGCAGTGCTAGAGATTTCGGCAGGGACACTGAAGCTTTCTTT
TRBJ1-2	NA	TRBV5-4	NA	CASSLAATLYGYTF	TGTGCCAGCAGCTTGGCGGCCACTCTCTATGGCTACACCTTC
TRBJ2-3	NA	TRBV5-8	NA	CASSLGQPPGDTQYF	TGTGCCAGCAGCTTGGGACAACCCCCCGGTGATACGCAGTATTTT
TRBJ2-5	NA	TRBV3-1	TRBD2	CASSHAGRGRRETQYF	TGTGCCAGCAGCCATGCAGGGAGGGGTCGGAGAGAGACCCAGTACTTC
TRBJ1-2	NA	TRBV20-1	NA	CSARGGSEGGSYGYTF	TGCAGTGCTAGAGGGGGGTCAGAAGGAGGCTCCTATGGCTACACCTTC
TRBJ1-2	NA	TRBV12-3/TRBV12-4	NA	CASSTGTPVDSYGYTF	TGTGCCAGCAGTACAGGGACCCCCGTAGACTCCTATGGCTACACCTTC
TRBJ1-4	NA	TRBV4-1	NA	CASSQDGRGGEKLFF	TGCGCCAGCAGCCAAGATGGCAGGGGAGGGGAAAAACTGTTTTTT
TRBJ2-1	NA	TRBV9	TRBD2	CASSVSMGLVGNEQFF	TGTGCCAGCAGCGTTTCTATGGGACTAGTCGGCAATGAGCAGTTCTTC
TRBJ1-2	NA	TRBV27	NA	CASSEGGDYYGYTF	TGTGCCAGCAGCGAAGGGGGGGATTACTATGGCTACACCTTC
TRBJ2-2	NA	TRBV29-1	TRBD1	CSVGQGDGGELFF	TGCAGCGTTGGGCAGGGGGATGGCGGGGAGCTGTTTTTT
TRBJ2-3	few	TRBV4-2	TRBD2	CASSQNPLAGGRTDTQYF	TGTGCCAGCAGCCAAAACCCTCTAGCGGGGGGACGCACAGATACGCAGTATTTT
TRBJ1-2	once	TRBV12-3/TRBV12-4	TRBD1	CASSLTGRTYGYTF	TGTGCCAGCAGTTTGACAGGGAGGACCTATGGCTACACCTTC
TRBJ1-6	NA	TRBV3-1	TRBD1	CASRATGVGSPLHF	TGCGCCAGCAGGGCGACAGGGGTGGGTTCACCCCTCCACTTT
TRBJ2-1	NA	TRBV20-1	NA	CSARGGGQTQFF	TGCAGTGCTAGGGGAGGGGGCCAGACCCAGTTCTTC
TRBJ2-3	once	TRBV10-2	NA	CASRRWAENTDTQYF	TGCGCCAGCAGGAGGTGGGCGGAGAACACAGATACGCAGTATTTT
TRBJ2-7	NA	TRBV5-1	NA	CASSLDSNNEQYF	TGCGCCAGCAGCTTGGACAGTAACAATGAGCAGTACTTC
TRBJ1-2	NA	TRBV19	TRBD1	CASKSGQGAVYGYTF	TGTGCCAGTAAGAGCGGGCAGGGGGCCGTTTATGGCTACACCTTC
TRBJ1-4	NA	TRBV27	NA	CASSLSLATNEKLFF	TGTGCCAGCAGTCTCTCGTTAGCAACTAATGAAAAACTGTTTTTT
TRBJ2-3	once	TRBV21-1	NA	CASSKVEEGASTDTQYF	TGTGCCAGCAGCAAAGTGGAGGAAGGGGCTAGCACAGATACGCAGTATTTT
TRBJ2-5	NA	TRBV4-1	NA	CASSQDRGGHETQYF	TGCGCCAGCAGCCAAGATAGGGGGGGCCACGAGACCCAGTACTTC
TRBJ2-6	NA	TRBV5-1	TRBD1	CASSLVGTGGYSGANVLTF	TGCGCCAGCAGCTTGGTGGGGACAGGGGGCTACTCTGGGGCCAACGTCCTGACTTTC
TRBJ2-5	once	TRBV6-2/TRBV6-3	NA	CASTDGPGAQYF	TGTGCCAGCACCGACGGGCCAGGCGCCCAGTACTTC
TRBJ2-1	NA	TRBV13	NA	CASSLGQGLSYNEQFF	TGTGCCAGCAGCTTAGGCCAGGGGCTTTCCTACAATGAGCAGTTCTTC
TRBJ2-1	NA	TRBV20-1	NA	CSLPGASNEQFF	TGCAGCCTTCCTGGCGCGAGCAATGAGCAGTTCTTC
TRBJ2-1	NA	TRBV4-1	TRBD1	CASSQDATGVHYNEQFF	TGCGCCAGCAGCCAAGATGCGACAGGGGTCCACTACAATGAGCAGTTCTTC
TRBJ2-1	NA	TRBV6-2/TRBV6-3	TRBD2	CVSSPIAGGIVFF	TGTGTCAGCAGTCCCATCGCCGGGGGGATCGTGTTCTTC
TRBJ1-4	few	TRBV7-9	NA	CASSGGSEKLFF	TGTGCCAGCAGCGGAGGTAGTGAAAAACTGTTTTTT
TRBJ2-2	NA	TRBV6-1	TRBD1	CASRGQVANTGELFF	TGTGCCAGCAGGGGACAGGTCGCGAACACCGGGGAGCTGTTTTTT
TRBJ2-5	few	TRBV20-1	NA	CSASDRGAAGDNEQYF	TGCAGTGCTTCCGACCGGGGGGCGGCAGGGGACAATGAGCAGTACTTC
TRBJ2-2	NA	TRBV6-2/TRBV6-3	NA	CASSYTLAPTGELFF	TGTGCCAGCAGTTACACTCTGGCACCCACCGGGGAGCTGTTTTTT
TRBJ2-5	NA	TRBV4-1	NA	CASSLSPQGFTETQYF	TGCGCCAGCAGCCTTTCACCCCAGGGTTTTACGGAGACCCAGTACTTC
TRBJ1-2	few	TRBV20-1	NA	CSARDRRGRRLNYGYTF	TGCAGTGCTAGAGATCGACGGGGGAGGAGGTTGAACTATGGCTACACCTTC
TRBJ1-6	NA	TRBV20-1	NA	CSARAPAYSPLHF	TGCAGTGCTAGGGCTCCGGCCTATTCACCCCTCCACTTT
TRBJ1-1	NA	TRBV9	NA	CASSVVGRAATEAFF	TGTGCCAGCAGCGTCGTGGGTAGGGCCGCCACTGAAGCTTTCTTT
TRBJ1-5	NA	TRBV5-1	NA	CASSLGVDSNQPQHF	TGCGCCAGCAGCTTGGGCGTAGATAGCAATCAGCCCCAGCATTTT
TRBJ2-7	once	TRBV3-1	TRBD2	CASSQDARAGGPIYEQYF	TGTGCCAGCAGCCAAGATGCTCGAGCGGGGGGACCGATCTACGAGCAGTACTTC
TRBJ2-4	once	TRBV2	TRBD2	CASTGLAGPLAKNIQYF	TGTGCCAGCACCGGACTAGCGGGGCCGCTAGCCAAAAACATTCAGTACTTC
TRBJ2-5	once	TRBV5-1	TRBD2	CASSFQRGGGQETQYF	TGCGCCAGCAGCTTTCAGCGGGGGGGCGGGCAAGAGACCCAGTACTTC
TRBJ2-7	NA	TRBV4-1	NA	CASSQDVTTRSSYNEQYF	TGCGCCAGCAGCCAAGATGTCACTACTCGTTCCTCCTACAATGAGCAGTACTTC
TRBJ2-2	NA	TRBV6-1	NA	CASTLTVTNIGELFF	TGTGCCAGCACTCTGACAGTCACGAACATCGGGGAGCTGTTTTTT
TRBJ2-1	NA	TRBV10-1	TRBD2	CASSCRGTSGGAGYNEQFF	TGCGCCAGCAGTTGTCGTGGGACTAGCGGGGGGGCGGGCTACAATGAGCAGTTCTTC
TRBJ1-2	many	TRBV20-1	NA	CSAKGGDYGYTF	TGCAGTGCTAAGGGGGGGGACTATGGCTACACCTTC
TRBJ1-2	NA	TRBV27	TRBD1	CASSFGAGGGSPYGYTF	TGTGCCAGCAGTTTTGGGGCAGGGGGTGGCTCCCCCTATGGCTACACCTTC
TRBJ1-2	NA	TRBV14	TRBD1	CASSHPTGGGGYTF	TGTGCCAGCAGCCACCCCACAGGGGGAGGTGGCTACACCTTC
TRBJ2-7	NA	TRBV6-5	NA	CASSSPFDEQYF	TGTGCCAGCAGTTCCCCCTTCGACGAGCAGTACTTC